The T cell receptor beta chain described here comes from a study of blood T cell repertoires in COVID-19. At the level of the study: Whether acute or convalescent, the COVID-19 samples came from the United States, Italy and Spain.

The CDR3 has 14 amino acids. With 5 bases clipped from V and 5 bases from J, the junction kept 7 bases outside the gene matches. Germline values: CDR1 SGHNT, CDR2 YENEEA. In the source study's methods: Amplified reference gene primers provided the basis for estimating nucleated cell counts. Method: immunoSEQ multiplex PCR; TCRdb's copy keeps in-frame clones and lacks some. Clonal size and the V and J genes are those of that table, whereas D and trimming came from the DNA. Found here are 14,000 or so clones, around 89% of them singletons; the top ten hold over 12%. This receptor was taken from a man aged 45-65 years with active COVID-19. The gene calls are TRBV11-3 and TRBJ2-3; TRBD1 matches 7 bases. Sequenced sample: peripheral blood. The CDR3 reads CASSRGQTGDTQYF. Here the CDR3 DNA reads TGTGCCAGCAGCCGGGGACAGACGGGAGATACGCAGTATTTT.